This entry is about one T cell receptor (beta chain). Its target is unknown. Carried by the TCR beta cDNA libraries were unique molecular identifiers. MiXCR, run by TCRdb on the PCR reads, gives a single entry per CDR3 protein. Here the sample spans about 810,000 distinct CDR3 sequences, around 50% being singletons. This CDR3 region has 15 residues. The V end was cut by 0 bases, the J end by 0 bases, with 7 bases between. Germline CDR1 reads SGDLS; CDR2 reads YYNGEE. This sample is part of a study of post-analysis software for immune sequencing data. General study findings and limits: Controls showed lower frequencies than patients for roughly 5 TRBV segments, and TRBV5-6, TRBV5-1 and TRBV20-1 were among these.

Material for sequencing was blood. The TCR sequence derives from a girl aged 5 to 17 with multiple sclerosis. The genes are TRBV9 and TRBJ1-5; the D is unclear. DNA for the CDR3: TGTGCCAGCAGCGTAGAGGGTGATAGCAATCAGCCCCAGCATTTT. Translation: CASSVEGDSNQPQHF. Using reference TRBV9 and TRBJ1-5 for the parts outside the CDR3, the full variable domain is DSGVTQTPKHLITATGQRVTLRCSPRSGDLSVYWYQQSLDQGLQFLIQYYNGEERAKGNILERFSAQQFPDLHSELNLSSLELGDSALYFCASSVEGDSNQPQHFGDGTRLSIL.